What follows is one TCR beta chain and its context. Antigen specificity is unknown. The data were taken from a study of T cell responses to AZD1222 COVID-19 vaccine. Profiled with immunoSEQ multiplex PCR; TCRdb holds only in-frame clones, not every one. Of tens of thousands of clones listed, 90% were seen once; the top ten hold around 5.8%. Study results and limitations: Nearly half of spike-specific TCRs reportedly target unmutated variant regions. Vaccine-associated CD4 TCRs spanned spike, dominant at 160-218 and 743-854. Most donors were white British and more were female, and clonal diversity was possibly underestimated. Spike-specific TCR breadth and depth went up after people got two AZD1222 doses.

The source of this sequence is an adult who received the AZD1222 COVID-19 vaccine. The specimen comprised peripheral blood, sampled 28 days after the second AZD1222 dose.

CDR3 amino acids: CASRQGHGYTF. The CDR3 region has the DNA TGTGCCAGCAGACAGGGACATGGCTACACCTTC. The chain combines TRBV6-5 with TRBJ1-2; D might be TRBD1 (6 bases). Germline V CDR1 and CDR2: MNHEY, SVGAGI. The CDR3 loop spans 11 amino acids. V dropped 6 bases and J dropped 6 bases, with 8 bases sitting between them.